These T cell receptor beta chains were read from a single sample in a study of blood T cell repertoires in COVID-19. The assay was immunoSEQ multiplex PCR, and TCRdb's table has in-frame clones only and misses some. The profile covers 450,000 to 600,000 clones, with about 85% appearing a single time and 0.65% to 0.9% taken by the ten largest. The sample consisted of PBMCs or T cells enriched from blood (not recorded which). The receptors stem from a woman aged 18-29 years who had recovered from COVID-19. Both conserved end residues are part of each CDR3. Each record gives: V gene, D gene, clone size, J gene, CDR3 protein, CDR3 DNA. D genes are given only for firm matches. Clone size is not always given. Where it is, it says once, few, many or a class for expanded clones.

TRBV11-3,TRBD2,NA,TRBJ2-3,CASSLGGTSGGPTDTQYF,TGTGCCAGCAGCTTAGGAGGGACTAGCGGGGGGCCCACAGATACGCAGTATTTT
TRBV19,TRBD1,NA,TRBJ1-5,CASSTMGQYQPQHF,TGTGCCAGTAGTACCATGGGACAGTATCAGCCCCAGCATTTT
TRBV6-5,TRBD1,once,TRBJ2-7,CASTIGGASSYEQYF,TGTGCCAGCACCATAGGGGGCGCGAGCTCCTACGAGCAGTACTTC
TRBV5-1,NA,NA,TRBJ1-2,CASSLGTDLYGYTF,TGCGCCAGCAGCTTGGGGACAGACCTCTATGGCTACACCTTC
TRBV7-2,NA,NA,TRBJ1-2,CASSFWGGMGINYGYTF,TGTGCCAGCAGTTTCTGGGGGGGCATGGGGATAAACTATGGCTACACCTTC
TRBV6-5,TRBD1,NA,TRBJ1-2,CASSYVYRGLLDGYTF,TGTGCCAGCAGTTACGTATACAGGGGGTTACTGGATGGCTACACCTTC
TRBV5-6,TRBD1,once,TRBJ2-5,CASSPGTGGRETQYF,TGTGCCAGCAGCCCTGGGACAGGGGGCAGGGAGACCCAGTACTTC
TRBV5-4,TRBD1,NA,TRBJ1-1,CASSSGTAKNTEAFF,TGTGCCAGCAGCTCAGGGACAGCAAAGAACACTGAAGCTTTCTTT
TRBV28,NA,once,TRBJ1-1,CASSLLHEAFF,TGTGCCAGCAGTTTATTACATGAAGCTTTCTTT
TRBV6-5,TRBD2,NA,TRBJ2-3,CASSPQPGLADTQYF,TGTGCCAGCAGTCCACAACCGGGACTAGCAGATACGCAGTATTTT
TRBV10-2,TRBD1,NA,TRBJ1-1,CASRDRGDTEAFF,TGCGCCAGCAGGGACAGGGGAGACACTGAAGCTTTCTTT
TRBV30,NA,NA,TRBJ2-3,CAWQTRGTDTQYF,TGTGCCTGGCAGACCCGCGGGACAGATACGCAGTATTTT
TRBV3-1/TRBV3-2,TRBD1,NA,TRBJ1-1,CASSPPGQGSTEAFF,TGTGCCAGCAGCCCTCCCGGACAGGGAAGCACTGAAGCTTTCTTT
TRBV9,TRBD2,NA,TRBJ2-1,CAKSRAKKGDSGDYNEQFF,TGTGCCAAGAGTCGGGCCAAGAAGGGGGATAGCGGGGACTACAATGAGCAGTTCTTC
TRBV9,TRBD1,NA,TRBJ2-3,CASGTASTDTQYF,TGTGCCAGTGGGACAGCGAGCACAGATACGCAGTATTTT
TRBV12-3/TRBV12-4,NA,NA,TRBJ1-5,CASSPIRNQPQHF,TGTGCCAGCAGTCCGATCAGGAATCAGCCCCAGCATTTT
TRBV2,NA,NA,TRBJ2-7,CASSEGTGFYEQYF,TGTGCCAGCAGTGAAGGAACAGGTTTTTACGAGCAGTACTTC
TRBV2,NA,NA,TRBJ1-6,CASSSRDWNSPLHF,TGTGCCAGCAGTTCTCGGGACTGGAATTCACCCCTCCACTTT
TRBV20-1,NA,NA,TRBJ2-7,CSAPSSYEQYF,TGCAGTGCTCCGAGCTCCTACGAGCAGTACTTC
TRBV5-4,TRBD1,NA,TRBJ2-1,CASSRNRGNEQFF,TGTGCCAGCAGCCGAAACAGGGGCAATGAGCAGTTCTTC
TRBV5-6,TRBD1,NA,TRBJ1-5,CASSSHRGSNQPQHF,TGTGCCAGCAGTTCTCACAGGGGAAGCAATCAGCCCCAGCATTTT
TRBV19,NA,once,TRBJ2-7,CASSIDGGDFSYEQYF,TGTGCCAGTAGTATAGATGGTGGGGACTTTTCCTACGAGCAGTACTTC
TRBV19,NA,NA,TRBJ1-1,CASSIISGRGFEAFF,TGTGCCAGTAGTATTATCTCCGGACGGGGTTTTGAAGCTTTCTTT
TRBV15,NA,NA,TRBJ2-7,CATSRASSREQYF,TGTGCCACCAGCAGAGCGTCGTCGAGGGAGCAGTACTTC
TRBV30,NA,NA,TRBJ2-7,CAWTPGISYEQYF,TGTGCCTGGACCCCAGGGATCTCCTACGAGCAGTACTTC
TRBV11-2,NA,NA,TRBJ2-5,CASSAGGLGETQYF,TGTGCCAGCAGCGCCGGGGGTCTCGGAGAGACCCAGTACTTC
TRBV30,TRBD1,NA,TRBJ1-2,CAWGTGGYGYTF,TGTGCCTGGGGGACAGGGGGCTATGGCTACACCTTC